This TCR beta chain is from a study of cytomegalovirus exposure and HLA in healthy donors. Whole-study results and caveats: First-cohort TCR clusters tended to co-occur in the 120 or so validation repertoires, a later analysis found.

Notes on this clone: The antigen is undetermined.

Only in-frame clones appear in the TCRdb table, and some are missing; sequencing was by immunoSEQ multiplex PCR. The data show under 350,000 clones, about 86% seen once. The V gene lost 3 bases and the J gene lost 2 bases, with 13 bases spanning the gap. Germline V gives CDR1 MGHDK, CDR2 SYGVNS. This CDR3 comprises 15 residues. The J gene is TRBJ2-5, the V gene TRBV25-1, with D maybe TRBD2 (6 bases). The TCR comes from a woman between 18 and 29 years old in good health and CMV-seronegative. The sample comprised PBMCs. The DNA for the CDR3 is TGTGCCAGCAGTGATCTTCGGGCGGGGCAAGAGACCCAGTACTTC. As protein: CASSDLRAGQETQYF.